This T cell receptor beta chain derives from a study of shared clonotypes between healthy human individuals. The data were produced by immunoSEQ multiplex PCR, yet TCRdb's version contains in-frame clones alone and is incomplete. Here the sample spans fewer than 1 million clones, 96% being singletons. Looked up from germline, CDR1 is SQVTM and CDR2 is ANQGSEA. V gave up 6 bases and J gave up 9 bases; unmatched junction bases: 17. This CDR3 region has 15 residues. CD45RO negativity and positive selection for CCR7 defined naive CD8 cells, a population that excluded terminally differentiated effector memory CD45RA+ cells.

This receptor was taken from a young man in good health. J is TRBJ2-1 and V is TRBV29-1; 7 nucleotides agree with TRBD2. Specimen: naive CD8+ T cells sorted from blood. The CDR3 DNA follows: TGCAGCGTGCGGGGACTACCAAATTCACAAGGTGAGCAGTTCTTC. It codes for CSVRGLPNSQGEQFF.